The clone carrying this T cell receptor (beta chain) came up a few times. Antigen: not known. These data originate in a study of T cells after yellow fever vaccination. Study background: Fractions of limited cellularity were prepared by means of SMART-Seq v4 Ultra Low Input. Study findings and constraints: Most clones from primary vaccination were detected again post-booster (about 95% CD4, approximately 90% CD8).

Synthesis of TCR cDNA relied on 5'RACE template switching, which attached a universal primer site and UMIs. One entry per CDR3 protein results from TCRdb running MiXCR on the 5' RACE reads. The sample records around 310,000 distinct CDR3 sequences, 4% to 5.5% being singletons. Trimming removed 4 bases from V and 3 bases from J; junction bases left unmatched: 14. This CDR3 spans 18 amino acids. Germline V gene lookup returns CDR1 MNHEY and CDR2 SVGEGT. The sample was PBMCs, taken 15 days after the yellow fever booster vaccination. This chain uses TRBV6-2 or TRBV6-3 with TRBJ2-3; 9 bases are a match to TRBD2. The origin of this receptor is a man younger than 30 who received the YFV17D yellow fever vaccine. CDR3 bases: TGTGCCAGCAGTTCAGGGGCCCGGAGAAGCGGGGGGACAGATACGCAGTATTTT. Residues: CASSSGARRSGGTDTQYF.